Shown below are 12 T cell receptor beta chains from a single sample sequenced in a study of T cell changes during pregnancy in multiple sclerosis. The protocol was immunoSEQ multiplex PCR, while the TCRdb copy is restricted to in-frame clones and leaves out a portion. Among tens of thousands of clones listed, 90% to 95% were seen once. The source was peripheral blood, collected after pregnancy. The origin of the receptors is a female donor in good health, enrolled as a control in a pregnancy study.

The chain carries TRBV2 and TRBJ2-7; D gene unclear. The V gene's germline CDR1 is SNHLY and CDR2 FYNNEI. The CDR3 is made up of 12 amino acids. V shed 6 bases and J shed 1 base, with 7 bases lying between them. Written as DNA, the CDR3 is TGTGCCAGCAGGCGAGAATCCTACGAGCAGTACTTC. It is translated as CASRRESYEQYF.

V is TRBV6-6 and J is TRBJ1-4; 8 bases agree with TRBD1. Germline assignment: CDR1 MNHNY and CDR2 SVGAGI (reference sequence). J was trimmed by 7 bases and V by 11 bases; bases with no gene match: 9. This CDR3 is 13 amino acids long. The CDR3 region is CAAGTGWGEKLFF. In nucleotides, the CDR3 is TGTGCCGCCGGGACAGGTTGGGGTGAAAAACTGTTTTTT.

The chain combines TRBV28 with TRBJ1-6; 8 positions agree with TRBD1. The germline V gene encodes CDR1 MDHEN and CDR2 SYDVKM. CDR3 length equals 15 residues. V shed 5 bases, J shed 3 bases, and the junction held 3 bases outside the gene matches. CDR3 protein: CASSQGTGYNSPLHF. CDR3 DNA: TGTGCCAGCAGTCAGGGGACAGGCTATAATTCACCCCTCCACTTT. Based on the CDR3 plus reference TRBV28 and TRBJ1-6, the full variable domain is DVKVTQSSRYLVKRTGEKVFLECVQDMDHENMFWYRQDPGLGLRLIYFSYDVKMKEKGDIPEGYSVSREKKERFSLILESASTNQTSMYLCASSQGTGYNSPLHFGNGTRLTVT.

The CDR3 region is CASSLFSEGTDTQYF. The CDR3 bases are TGCGCCAGCAGCTTGTTTAGCGAGGGCACAGATACGCAGTATTTT. The rearrangement joins TRBV5-1 to TRBJ2-3; tentative D call: TRBD2 (5 bases). There are 15 residues in the CDR3. Trimming pared 1 base from V and 1 base from J, leaving 10 bases between. Per germline, CDR1 SGHRS and CDR2 YFSETQ.

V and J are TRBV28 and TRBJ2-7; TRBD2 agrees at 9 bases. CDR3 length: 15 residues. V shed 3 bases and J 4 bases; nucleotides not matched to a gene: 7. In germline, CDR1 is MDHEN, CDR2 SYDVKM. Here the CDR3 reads CASSFAGGAVYEQYF. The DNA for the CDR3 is TGTGCCAGCAGTTTTGCGGGGGGGGCTGTATACGAGCAGTACTTC.

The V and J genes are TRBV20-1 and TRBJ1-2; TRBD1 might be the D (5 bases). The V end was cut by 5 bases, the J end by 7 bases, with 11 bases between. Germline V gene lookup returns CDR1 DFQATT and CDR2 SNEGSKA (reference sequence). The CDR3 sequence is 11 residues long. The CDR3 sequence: CSAPQAFGYTF. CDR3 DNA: TGCAGTGCTCCACAGGCTTTTGGCTACACCTTC.

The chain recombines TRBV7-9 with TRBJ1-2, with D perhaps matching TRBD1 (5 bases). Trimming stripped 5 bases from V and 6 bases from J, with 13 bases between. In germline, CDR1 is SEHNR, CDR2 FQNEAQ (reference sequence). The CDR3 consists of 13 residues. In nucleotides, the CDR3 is TGTGCCAGCAGCCAACGACAGTTGGATGGCTACACCTTC. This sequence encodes CASSQRQLDGYTF. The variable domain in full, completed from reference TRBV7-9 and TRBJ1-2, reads DTGVSQNPRHKITKRGQNVTFRCDPISEHNRLYWYRQTLGQGPEFLTYFQNEAQLEKSRLLSDRFSAERPKGSFSTLEIQRTEQGDSAMYLCASSQRQLDGYTFGSGTRLTVV.

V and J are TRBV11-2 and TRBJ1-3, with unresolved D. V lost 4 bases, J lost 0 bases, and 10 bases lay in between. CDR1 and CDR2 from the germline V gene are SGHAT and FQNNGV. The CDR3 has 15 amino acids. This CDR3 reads CASSSKGGSGNTIYF. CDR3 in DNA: TGTGCCAGCAGCTCGAAGGGAGGCTCTGGAAACACCATATATTTT.

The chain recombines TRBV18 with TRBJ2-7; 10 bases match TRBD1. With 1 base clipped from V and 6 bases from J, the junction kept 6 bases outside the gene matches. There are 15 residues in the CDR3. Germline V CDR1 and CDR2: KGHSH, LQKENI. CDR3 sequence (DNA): TGTGCCAGCTCACCACTGGGACAGGGGCCGGGCGAGCAGTACTTC. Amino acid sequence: CASSPLGQGPGEQYF.

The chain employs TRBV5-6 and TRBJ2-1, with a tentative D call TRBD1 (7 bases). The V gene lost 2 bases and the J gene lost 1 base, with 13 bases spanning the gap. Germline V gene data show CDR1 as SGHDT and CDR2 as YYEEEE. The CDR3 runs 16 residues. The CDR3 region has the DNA TGTGCCAGCAGCTTTGTCAGGGGGGCTTCCTACAATGAGCAGTTCTTC. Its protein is CASSFVRGASYNEQFF.

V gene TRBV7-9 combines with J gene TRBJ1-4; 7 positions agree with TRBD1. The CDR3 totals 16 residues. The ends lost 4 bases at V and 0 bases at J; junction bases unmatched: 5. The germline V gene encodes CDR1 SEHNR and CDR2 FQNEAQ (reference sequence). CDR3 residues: CASSSGQATTNEKLFF. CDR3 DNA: TGTGCCAGCAGCTCAGGACAGGCTACAACTAATGAAAAACTGTTTTTT.

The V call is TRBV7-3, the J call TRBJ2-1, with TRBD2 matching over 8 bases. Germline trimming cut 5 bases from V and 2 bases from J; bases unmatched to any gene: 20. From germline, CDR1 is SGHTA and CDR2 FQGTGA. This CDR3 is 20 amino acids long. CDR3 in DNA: TGTGCCAGCAGCCGGTTAGGGGCTAGCGGGTTTTCGGGCCCCTACAATGAGCAGTTCTTC. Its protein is CASSRLGASGFSGPYNEQFF.